This section outlines one T cell receptor (beta chain) sequence together with its context. Which antigen it targets is not known. No base quality values were provided; no much bigger clone lies one nucleotide off. The entire isolated RNA was reverse transcribed using the High Capacity cDNA Reverse Transcription Kit, and thus expressed TCRB transcripts were sequenced. Naive, central memory and regulatory T cell samples underwent deep immunoSEQ sequencing, averaging around 4 million total reads per sample. Sorted cells were lysed in RLT buffer, and RNA was extracted using DNase-treated RNeasy Micro or Mini kits according to cell number. Each cell subset was processed separately to prevent cross-contamination, with patient and healthy donor samples processed together. The immunoSEQ multiplex PCR was used to amplify TCRB sequences from cDNA, yielding 87-bp fragments that span the CDR3 region. Amplicons were sequenced on the Illumina HiSeq platform. The authors processed their data as follows. Synthetic template baselines were used to correct PCR bias computationally, reads within Hamming distance 2 were collapsed together, and singletons that could not be merged were discarded. Reads were aligned to IMGT to assign V, D and J genes, CDR3 length, and insertions or deletions at six rearrangement sites. Clonotype counts were normalized to sorted cell number within each subset before computing true diversity and Gini coefficients with the tcR R package. Repertoire sharing was quantified using the overlap coefficient calculated on TCRB nucleotide sequences. Out-of-frame TCRB sequences from naive cells were analyzed as a proxy for the pre-selection repertoire. TCRdb took this table from immuneACCESS and kept in-frame rearrangements with V and J called. Such tables lack part of the clones; where checked against another copy, unresolved V genes explain under half of the gap, and the rest is unexplained. V and J calls and clone size come straight from that table; D and trimming were deduced from the DNA. A total of about 620,000 clones appear in this sample, around 15% of them only once. The ten largest clones capture about 0.093% of the sample.

Each donor gave one peripheral blood draw, roughly 0.12 L on average, collected into heparinised tubes. Using a panel that included CD45RO, CCR7, CD25, CD127, CD95 and CD27, naive, central memory, regulatory and stem cell-like memory CD4+ T cells were sorted on a BD FACSAria II. Purity was above 95% for every sorted population. Right away, PBMCs were isolated by Lymphoprep density gradient centrifugation and were stained directly, with no culture step. So that batch effects would be minimized, each experiment stained and sorted samples in pairs, pairing one healthy donor with one patient. These data belong to a study of beta chain features in type 1 diabetes (dated by TCRdb to between 2017 and 2018). Broadly, across the study: Mean age, gender distribution, total cell number and subset yield did not differ between patients and healthy donors. A total of roughly 100 million sorted cells were examined across all samples, and RNA yield correlated strongly with the number of cells per subset. In the study, TCRB repertoires of sorted circulating CD4+ T cell subsets from recently diagnosed type 1 diabetes patients were compared with those of matched healthy donors. Regulatory and stem cell-like memory subsets were isolated from only 8 patients and about eight healthy donors, whereas naive and central memory subsets came from all 30 or so donors.

Overall study results and their limits: A moderate but significant shortening of TCRB CDR3 length was observed in type 1 diabetes patients in all four CD4+ subsets. Sequencing cDNA rather than genomic DNA could over-represent highly expressing activated cells, although activation and CD3 levels did not differ between groups. PCR might favor shorter templates, but patient and control samples were amplified and corrected together, so any skew would affect both groups equally. Because small numbers of individuals were included in the HLA sub-analyses, any influence of HLA type on TCRB rearrangement was left unresolved. Naive, central memory and regulatory TCRB repertoires appeared to be more alike among patients than among healthy donors. At VDJ recombination sites, patients with type 1 diabetes made fewer insertions and deleted more nucleotides, a pattern implying thymic rearrangement abnormalities.

From cysteine to phenylalanine, the CDR3 is 16 amino acids long. The read is trimmed to its CDR3 DNA, 48 bases read in frame from base 1. Ends trimmed: V by 3 bases, J by 6 bases; bases unmatched to a gene: 9. Taken from the germline V gene, the CDR1 and CDR2 loops are SGHTA and FQGNSA. Source material: naive CD4+ T cells from blood. The cell subset or site label corresponds to: true naive CD4+ T cells. The sequence was obtained from a man younger than 35 in good health. Here the chain combines TRBV7-2 and TRBJ2-1, and TRBD1 matches 9 of the central bases. CDR3 protein: CASSFVGTGQGNEQFF. The nucleotide sequence is given as TGTGCCAGCAGCTTCGTCGGGACAGGGCAGGGCAATGAGCAGTTCTTC.